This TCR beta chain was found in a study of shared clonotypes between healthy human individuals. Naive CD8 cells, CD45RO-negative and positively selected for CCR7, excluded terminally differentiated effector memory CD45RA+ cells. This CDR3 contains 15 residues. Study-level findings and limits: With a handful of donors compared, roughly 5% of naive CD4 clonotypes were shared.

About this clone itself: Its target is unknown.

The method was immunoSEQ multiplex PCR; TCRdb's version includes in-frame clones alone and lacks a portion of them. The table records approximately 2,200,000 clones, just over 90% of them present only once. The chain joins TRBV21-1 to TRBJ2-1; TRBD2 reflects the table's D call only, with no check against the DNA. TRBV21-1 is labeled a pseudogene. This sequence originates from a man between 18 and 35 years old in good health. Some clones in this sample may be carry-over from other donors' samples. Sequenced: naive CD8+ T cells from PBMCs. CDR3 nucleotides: TGTGCCAGCAGCAACTTCGTGGGAGTCTACAATGAGCAGTTCTTC. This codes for CASSNFVGVYNEQFF.